The clone carrying this T cell receptor beta chain was found once. This entry is derived from a study of OX40 agonist ivuxolimab in advanced cancers. Data came from immunoSEQ multiplex PCR; TCRdb stores just in-frame clones and leaves some out. The sample shows about 82,000 clones, 92% of them seen only once. This TCR was recovered from an adult with an advanced solid tumor such as melanoma, head and neck, liver or kidney cancer. Source: CD4+ or CD8+ T cells sorted from blood, taken in a trial of the OX40 agonist ivuxolimab.

In DNA form, the CDR3 reads TGTGCCAGCAGCTCCCGCCTTAGCGGGACGACCTACGAGCAGTACTTC. Its translation is CASSSRLSGTTYEQYF. The genes are TRBV7-8 and TRBJ2-7, with TRBD2 matching over 8 bases. CDR3 size: 16 residues. The germline CDR1 and CDR2 sequences are SGHVS and FQNEAQ. With 4 bases clipped from V and 2 bases from J, the junction kept 10 bases outside the gene matches.